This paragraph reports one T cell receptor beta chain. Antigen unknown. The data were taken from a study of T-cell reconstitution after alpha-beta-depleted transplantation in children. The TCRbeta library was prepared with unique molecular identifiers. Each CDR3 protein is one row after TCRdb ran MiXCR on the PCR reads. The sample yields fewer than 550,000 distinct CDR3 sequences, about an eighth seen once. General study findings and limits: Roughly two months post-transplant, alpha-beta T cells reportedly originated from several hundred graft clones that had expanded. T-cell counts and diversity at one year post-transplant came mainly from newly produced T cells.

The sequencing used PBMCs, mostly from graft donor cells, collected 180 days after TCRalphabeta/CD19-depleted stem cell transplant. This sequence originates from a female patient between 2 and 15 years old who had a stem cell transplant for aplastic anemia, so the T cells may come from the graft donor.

This chain's CDR3 is CSAPNRGAEGYTF. As DNA, the CDR3 is TGCAGTGCCCCAAACAGGGGGGCTGAGGGCTACACCTTC. V and J are TRBV20-1 and TRBJ1-2, with 8 bases identical to TRBD1. The germline gives CDR1 DFQATT, CDR2 SNEGSKA (reference sequence). V dropped 6 bases and J dropped 8; count of bases not matched to a gene: 11. The CDR3 spans 13 residues.